The 9 T cell receptor beta chains presented below share a single source sample, sequenced in a study of CD8 T cells in Susac syndrome. The authors reverse transcribed roughly 0.5 to 1 ug RNA with random hexamers. Each CDR3 protein is one row after TCRdb ran MiXCR on the immunoSEQ multiplex PCR reads. The table lists hundreds of thousands of distinct CDR3 sequences, 85% to 95% of them singletons, with roughly 0.07% in the top ten. What was sequenced was CD4+ T cells from PBMCs. The source of these receptors is a human donor with multiple sclerosis.

This clonotype has just a few counts. The rearrangement links TRBV12-3 or TRBV12-4 to TRBJ1-2; D ambiguous. Deletions cut 6 bases from V and 0 bases from J, with 11 bases between. CDR3 length: 14 residues. This CDR3 reads CASSSSGTNYGYTF. CDR3 coding DNA: TGTGCCAGCAGCTCGTCCGGGACTAACTATGGCTACACCTTC.

The chain joins TRBV5-1 to TRBJ2-3; D might be TRBD2 (6 bases). V was clipped by 2 bases and J by 0 bases, with 10 bases between them. The CDR3 is made up of 15 amino acids. The germline CDR1 and CDR2 sequences are SGHRS and YFSETQ. CDR3 nucleotide sequence: TGCGCCAGCAGCTTCATAGCGGATAGCACAGATACGCAGTATTTT. This encodes CASSFIADSTDTQYF.

The genes are TRBV11-2 and TRBJ2-7, with D tentatively TRBD1 or TRBD2 (5 bases each). Germline lookup yields CDR1 SGHAT and CDR2 FQNNGV. Trimming shortened V by 5 bases and J by 0 bases, and 11 bases separated the two germline ends. This CDR3 spans 14 amino acids. In DNA, the CDR3 is TGTGCCAGCAGCCCACGTGGGACCTCCTACGAGCAGTACTTC. Protein sequence: CASSPRGTSYEQYF.

The rearrangement uses TRBV24-1 and TRBJ2-3; D gene uncertain. V lost 10 bases, J lost 0 bases, and 13 bases lay in between. The CDR3 totals 14 residues. In germline, CDR1 is KGHDR, CDR2 SFDVKD. DNA of the CDR3: TGTGCCACAGAACACCCCGGAAGCACAGATACGCAGTATTTT. Amino acid sequence: CATEHPGSTDTQYF.

This chain links TRBV29-1 with TRBJ1-5, with 11 bases matching TRBD1. CDR1 is SQVTM, CDR2 ANQGSEA, per germline. V gave up 6 bases and J gave up 6 bases; unmatched junction bases: 10. This CDR3 is 15 amino acids long. The CDR3 DNA sequence: TGCAGCGTCACAAAGGACAGGGGGCAGGGTCAGCCCCAGCATTTT. Its translation is CSVTKDRGQGQPQHF.

The chain joins TRBV28 to TRBJ1-5; possibly TRBD1 for D (5 bases). Trimming took off 2 bases at V and 7 bases at J, with 9 bases between the two ends. The CDR3 is 13 amino acids. Germline-derived CDR1 and CDR2 are MDHEN and SYDVKM. The CDR3 reads CASSLAGYQPQHF. In DNA form, the CDR3 reads TGTGCCAGCAGTTTAGCAGGGTACCAGCCCCAGCATTTT.

This sequence joins TRBV2 and TRBJ2-2; D might be TRBD1 (6 bases). CDR3 length equals 15 residues. Germline V gene sequence: CDR1 SNHLY, CDR2 FYNNEI. V lost 8 bases to trimming and J lost 0 bases, with 13 bases between them. The CDR3 loop is CASGRDTANTGELFF. The CDR3 DNA follows: TGTGCCAGCGGACGGGACACCGCGAACACCGGGGAGCTGTTTTTT. The complete variable domain, with remaining parts taken from reference TRBV2 and TRBJ2-2, reads EPEVTQTPSHQVTQMGQEVILRCVPISNHLYFYWYRQILGQKVEFLVSFYNNEISEKSEIFDDQFSVERPDGSNFTLKIRSTKLEDSAMYFCASGRDTANTGELFFGEGSRLTVL.

The V call is TRBV20-1, the J call TRBJ2-3; 8 bases are a match to TRBD2. This CDR3 spans 14 amino acids. Germline V lookup: CDR1 DFQATT, CDR2 SNEGSKA (reference sequence). V lost 4 bases, J lost 11 bases, and 14 bases stayed unmatched. Here the CDR3 reads CSANRPSLAEKQYF. The DNA of the CDR3 is TGCAGTGCTAATAGGCCCTCACTAGCGGAGAAGCAGTATTTT.

The chain carries TRBV29-1 and TRBJ1-4, with TRBD1 matching 10 bases. The V segment lost 6 bases and the J segment 8 bases; nucleotides outside the gene matches: 9. The CDR3 length is 14 residues. The germline gives CDR1 SQVTM, CDR2 ANQGSEA. DNA for the CDR3: TGCAGCGTGGCTCCCGGGACAGGGGTAGAAAAACTGTTTTTT. This translates into CSVAPGTGVEKLFF.